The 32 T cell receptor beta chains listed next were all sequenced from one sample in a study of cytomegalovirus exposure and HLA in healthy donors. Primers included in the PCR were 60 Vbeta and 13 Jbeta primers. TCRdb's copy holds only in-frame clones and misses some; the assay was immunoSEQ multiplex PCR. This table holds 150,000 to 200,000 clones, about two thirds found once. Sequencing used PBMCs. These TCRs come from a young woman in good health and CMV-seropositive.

CDR3 amino acids: CASSRSGQGVGETQYF. The CDR3 nucleotides read TGTGCCAGCTCACGATCCGGACAGGGGGTCGGAGAGACCCAGTACTTC. The V and J genes are TRBV18 and TRBJ2-5, with 10 bases that match TRBD1. CDR3 length: 16 amino acids. CDR1 is KGHSH, CDR2 LQKENI, per germline. Germline trimming cut 4 bases from V and 4 bases from J; bases unmatched to any gene: 9.

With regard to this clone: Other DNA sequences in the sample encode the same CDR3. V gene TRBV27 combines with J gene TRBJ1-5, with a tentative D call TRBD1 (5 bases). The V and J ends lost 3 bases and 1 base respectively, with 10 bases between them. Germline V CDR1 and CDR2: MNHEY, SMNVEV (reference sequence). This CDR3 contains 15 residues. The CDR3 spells CASSLSGRSNQPQHF. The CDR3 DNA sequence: TGTGCCAGCAGTTTGTCAGGGCGGAGCAATCAGCCCCAGCATTTT.

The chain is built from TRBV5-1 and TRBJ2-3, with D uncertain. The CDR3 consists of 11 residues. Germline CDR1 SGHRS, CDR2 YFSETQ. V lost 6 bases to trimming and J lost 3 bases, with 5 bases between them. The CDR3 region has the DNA TGCGCCAGCACAAATACAGATACGCAGTATTTT. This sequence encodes CASTNTDTQYF. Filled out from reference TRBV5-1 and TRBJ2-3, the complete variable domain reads KAGVTQTPRYLIKTRGQQVTLSCSPISGHRSVSWYQQTPGQGLQFLFEYFSETQRNKGNFPGRFSGRQFSNSRSEMNVSTLELGDSALYLCASTNTDTQYFGPGTRLTVL.

CDR3 in amino acids: CASSMTGPLNEQFF. DNA for the CDR3: TGTGCCAGCAGTATGACAGGGCCGCTCAATGAGCAGTTCTTC. The chain uses TRBV7-9 and TRBJ2-1; 7 positions agree with TRBD1. Germline values: CDR1 SEHNR, CDR2 FQNEAQ (reference sequence). Trimming cost V 6 bases and J 6 bases; bases outside gene matches: 8. The CDR3 totals 14 residues. Variable domain in full (rest from reference TRBV7-9 and TRBJ2-1): DTGVSQNPRHKITKRGQNVTFRCDPISEHNRLYWYRQTLGQGPEFLTYFQNEAQLEKSRLLSDRFSAERPKGSFSTLEIQRTEQGDSAMYLCASSMTGPLNEQFFGPGTRLTVL.

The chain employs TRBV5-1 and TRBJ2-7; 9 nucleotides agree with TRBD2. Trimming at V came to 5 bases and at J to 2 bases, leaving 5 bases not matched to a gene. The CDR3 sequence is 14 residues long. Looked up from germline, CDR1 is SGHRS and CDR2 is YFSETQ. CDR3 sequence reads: CASRLAGATYEQYF. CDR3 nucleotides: TGCGCCAGCAGATTAGCGGGAGCGACCTACGAGCAGTACTTC.

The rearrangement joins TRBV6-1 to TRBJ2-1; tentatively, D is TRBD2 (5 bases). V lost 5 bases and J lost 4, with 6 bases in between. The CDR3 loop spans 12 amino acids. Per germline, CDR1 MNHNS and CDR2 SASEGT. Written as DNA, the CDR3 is TGTGCCAGCAGTAGCGGTTACAATGAGCAGTTCTTC. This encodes CASSSGYNEQFF.

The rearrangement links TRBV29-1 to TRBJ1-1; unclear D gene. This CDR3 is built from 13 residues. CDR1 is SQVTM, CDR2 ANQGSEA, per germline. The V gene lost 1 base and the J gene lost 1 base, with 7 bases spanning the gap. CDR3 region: CSVEAPPNTEAFF. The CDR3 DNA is TGCAGCGTTGAAGCCCCTCCGAACACTGAAGCTTTCTTT.

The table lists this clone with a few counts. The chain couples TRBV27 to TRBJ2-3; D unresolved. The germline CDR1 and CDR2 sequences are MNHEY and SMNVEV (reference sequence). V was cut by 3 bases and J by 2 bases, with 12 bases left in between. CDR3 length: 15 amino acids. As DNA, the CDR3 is TGTGCCAGCAGTTTTAACCAGTTCCCCACAGATACGCAGTATTTT. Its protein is CASSFNQFPTDTQYF.

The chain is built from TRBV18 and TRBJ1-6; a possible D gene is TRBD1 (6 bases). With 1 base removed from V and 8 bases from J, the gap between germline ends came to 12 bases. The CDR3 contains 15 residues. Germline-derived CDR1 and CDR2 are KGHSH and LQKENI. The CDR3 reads CASSPQKDRYSPLHF. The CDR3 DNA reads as TGTGCCAGCTCACCACAAAAGGACAGATATTCACCCCTCCACTTT. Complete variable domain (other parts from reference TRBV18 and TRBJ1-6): NAGVMQNPRHLVRRRGQEARLRCSPMKGHSHVYWYRQLPEEGLKFMVYLQKENIIDESGMPKERFSAEFPKEGPSILRIQQVVRGDSAAYFCASSPQKDRYSPLHFGNGTRLTVT.

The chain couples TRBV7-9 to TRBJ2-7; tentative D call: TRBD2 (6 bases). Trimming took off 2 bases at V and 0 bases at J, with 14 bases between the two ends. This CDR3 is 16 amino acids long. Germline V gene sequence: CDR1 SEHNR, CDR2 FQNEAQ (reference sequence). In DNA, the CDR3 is TGTGCCAGCAGCTTATCTACTAGCTTTAGCTCCTACGAGCAGTACTTC. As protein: CASSLSTSFSSYEQYF.

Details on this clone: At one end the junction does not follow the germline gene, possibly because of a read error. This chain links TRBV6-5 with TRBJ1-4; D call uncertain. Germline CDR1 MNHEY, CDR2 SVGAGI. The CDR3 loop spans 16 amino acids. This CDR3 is CASSYSFAPTKEKLFF. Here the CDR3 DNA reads TGTGCCAGCAGTTACTCGTTCGCCCCAACTAAAGAAAAACTGTTTTTT.

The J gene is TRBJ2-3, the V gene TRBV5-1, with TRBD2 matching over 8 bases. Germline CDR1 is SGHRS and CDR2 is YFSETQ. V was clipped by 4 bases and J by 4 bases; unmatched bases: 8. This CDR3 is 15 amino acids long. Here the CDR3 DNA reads TGCGCCAGCAGCGGGGGGGTAGCGGGGTCAGATACGCAGTATTTT. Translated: CASSGGVAGSDTQYF.

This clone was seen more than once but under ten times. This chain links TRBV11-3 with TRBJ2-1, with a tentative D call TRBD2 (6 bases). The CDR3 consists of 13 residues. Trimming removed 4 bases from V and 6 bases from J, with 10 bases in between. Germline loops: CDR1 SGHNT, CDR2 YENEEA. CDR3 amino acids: CASSSGLGNEQFF. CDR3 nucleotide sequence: TGTGCCAGCAGCTCGGGACTCGGCAATGAGCAGTTCTTC.

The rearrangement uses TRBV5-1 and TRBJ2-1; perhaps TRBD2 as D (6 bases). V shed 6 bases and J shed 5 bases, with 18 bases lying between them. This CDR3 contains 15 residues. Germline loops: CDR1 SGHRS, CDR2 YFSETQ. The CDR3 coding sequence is TGCGCCAGCACCCTAGTGAGGAGGGCTGACAATGAGCAGTTCTTC. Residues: CASTLVRRADNEQFF.

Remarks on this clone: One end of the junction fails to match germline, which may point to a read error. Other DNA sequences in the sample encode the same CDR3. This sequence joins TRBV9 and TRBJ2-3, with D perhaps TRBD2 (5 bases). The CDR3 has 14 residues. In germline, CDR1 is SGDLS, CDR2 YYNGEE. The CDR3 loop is CASSVGGNTDTQYF. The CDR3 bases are TGTGCCAGCAGCGTAGGAGGGAACACAGATACGCAATATTTT.

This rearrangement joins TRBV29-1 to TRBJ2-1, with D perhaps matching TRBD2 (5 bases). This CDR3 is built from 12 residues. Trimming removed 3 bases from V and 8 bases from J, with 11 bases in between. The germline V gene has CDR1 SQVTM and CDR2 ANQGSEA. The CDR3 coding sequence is TGCAGCGTTGATGGCGGCGGGCATGAGCAGTTCTTC. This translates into CSVDGGGHEQFF.

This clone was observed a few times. DNA of the CDR3: TGTGCCAGCAAACGACAGGGGGCGATTGTTTGGGGCAATCAGCCCCAGCATTTT. It is translated as CASKRQGAIVWGNQPQHF. The J gene is TRBJ1-5, the V gene TRBV19; 10 bases agree with TRBD1. From germline, CDR1 is LNHDA and CDR2 SQIVND (reference sequence). The ends lost 9 bases at V and 2 bases at J; junction bases unmatched: 16. CDR3 size: 18 residues.

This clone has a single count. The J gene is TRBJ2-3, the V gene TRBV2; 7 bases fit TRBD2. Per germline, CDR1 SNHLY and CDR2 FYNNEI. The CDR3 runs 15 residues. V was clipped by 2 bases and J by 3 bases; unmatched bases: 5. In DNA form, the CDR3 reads TGTGCCAGCAGTGAACGGCAGGGAGGGACAGATACGCAGTATTTT. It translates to CASSERQGGTDTQYF.

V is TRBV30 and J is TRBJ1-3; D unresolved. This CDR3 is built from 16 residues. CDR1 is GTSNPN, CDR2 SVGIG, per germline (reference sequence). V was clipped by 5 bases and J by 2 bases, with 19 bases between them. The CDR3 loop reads CAWRYPPGATGNTIYF. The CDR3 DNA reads TGTGCCTGGCGGTACCCCCCCGGTGCGACTGGAAACACCATATATTTT.

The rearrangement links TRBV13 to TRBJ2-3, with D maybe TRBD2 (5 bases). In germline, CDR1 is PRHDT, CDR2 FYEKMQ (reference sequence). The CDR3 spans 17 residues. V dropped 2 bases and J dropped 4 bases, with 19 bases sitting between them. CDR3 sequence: CASSLQRSGFDPDTQYF. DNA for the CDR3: TGTGCCAGCAGCTTACAAAGGTCGGGGTTCGATCCAGATACGCAGTATTTT.

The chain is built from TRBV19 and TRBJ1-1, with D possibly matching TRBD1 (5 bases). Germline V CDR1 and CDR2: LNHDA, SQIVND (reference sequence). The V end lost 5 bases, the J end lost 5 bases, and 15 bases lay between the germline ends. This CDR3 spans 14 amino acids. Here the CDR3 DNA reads TGTGCCAGTAGTCCCGGTGGGGGGATGACTGAAGCTTTCTTT. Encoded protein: CASSPGGGMTEAFF.

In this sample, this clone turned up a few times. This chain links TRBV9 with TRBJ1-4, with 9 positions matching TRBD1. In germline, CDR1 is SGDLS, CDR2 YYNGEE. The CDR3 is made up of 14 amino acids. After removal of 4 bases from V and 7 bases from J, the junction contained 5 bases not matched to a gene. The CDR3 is CASSPGTGTEKLFF. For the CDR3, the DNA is TGTGCCAGCAGCCCCGGGACAGGGACTGAAAAACTGTTTTTT.

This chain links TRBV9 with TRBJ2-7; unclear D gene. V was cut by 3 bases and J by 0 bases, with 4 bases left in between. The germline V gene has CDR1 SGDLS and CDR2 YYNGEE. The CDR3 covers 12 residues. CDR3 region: CASSASSYEQYF. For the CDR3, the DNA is TGTGCCAGCAGCGCGAGCTCCTACGAGCAGTACTTC.

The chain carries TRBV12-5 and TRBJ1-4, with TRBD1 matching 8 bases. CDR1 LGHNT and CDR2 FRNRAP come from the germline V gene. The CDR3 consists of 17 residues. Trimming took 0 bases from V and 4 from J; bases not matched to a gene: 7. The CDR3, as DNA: TGTGCTAGTGGTTTGGTAAACCACAGGGGGTTTAATGAAAAACTGTTTTTT. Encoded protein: CASGLVNHRGFNEKLFF. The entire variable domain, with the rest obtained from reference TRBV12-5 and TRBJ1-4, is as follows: DARVTQTPRHKVTEMGQEVTMRCQPILGHNTVFWYRQTMMQGLELLAYFRNRAPLDDSGMPKDRFSAEMPDATLATLKIQPSEPRDSAVYFCASGLVNHRGFNEKLFFGSGTQLSVL.

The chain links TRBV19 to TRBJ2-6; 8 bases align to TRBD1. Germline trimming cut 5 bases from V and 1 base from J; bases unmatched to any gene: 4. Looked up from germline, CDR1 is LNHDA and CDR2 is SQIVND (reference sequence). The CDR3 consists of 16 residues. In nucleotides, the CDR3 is TGTGCCAGTAGTCACCGGACAGGGTCTGGGGCCAACGTCCTGACTTTC. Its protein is CASSHRTGSGANVLTF.

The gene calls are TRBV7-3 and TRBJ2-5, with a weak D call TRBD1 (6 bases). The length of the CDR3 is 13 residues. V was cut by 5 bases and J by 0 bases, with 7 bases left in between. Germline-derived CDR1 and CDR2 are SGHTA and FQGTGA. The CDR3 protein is CASSRGYQETQYF. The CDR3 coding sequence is TGTGCCAGCAGCAGGGGGTACCAAGAGACCCAGTACTTC.

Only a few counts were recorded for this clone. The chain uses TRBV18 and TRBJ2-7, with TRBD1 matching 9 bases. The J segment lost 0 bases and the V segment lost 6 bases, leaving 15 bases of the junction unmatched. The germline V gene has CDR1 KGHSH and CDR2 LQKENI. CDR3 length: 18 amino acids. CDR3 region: CASSPQVRTGVLSYEQYF. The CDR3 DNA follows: TGTGCCAGCTCGCCCCAGGTCAGGACAGGGGTCCTCTCCTACGAGCAGTACTTC.

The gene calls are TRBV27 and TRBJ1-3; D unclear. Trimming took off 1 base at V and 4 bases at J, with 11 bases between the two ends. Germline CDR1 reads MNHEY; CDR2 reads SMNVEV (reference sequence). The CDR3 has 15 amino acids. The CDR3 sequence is CASSLYSAGGNTIYF. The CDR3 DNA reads TGTGCCAGCAGTTTATATTCAGCAGGAGGAAACACCATATATTTT.

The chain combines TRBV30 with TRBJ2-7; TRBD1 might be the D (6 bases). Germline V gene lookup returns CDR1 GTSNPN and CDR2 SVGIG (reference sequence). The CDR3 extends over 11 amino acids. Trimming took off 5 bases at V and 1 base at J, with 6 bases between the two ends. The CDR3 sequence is CAWGQSYEQYF. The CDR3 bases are TGTGCCTGGGGACAGTCCTACGAGCAGTACTTC.

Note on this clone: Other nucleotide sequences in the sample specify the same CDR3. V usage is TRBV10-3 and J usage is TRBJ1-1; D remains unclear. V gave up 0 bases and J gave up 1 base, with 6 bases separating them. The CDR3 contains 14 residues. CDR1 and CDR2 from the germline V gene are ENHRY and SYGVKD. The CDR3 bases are TGTGCCATCAGTGAGTCTGGCGGGAACACTGAAGCTTTCTTT. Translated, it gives CAISESGGNTEAFF.

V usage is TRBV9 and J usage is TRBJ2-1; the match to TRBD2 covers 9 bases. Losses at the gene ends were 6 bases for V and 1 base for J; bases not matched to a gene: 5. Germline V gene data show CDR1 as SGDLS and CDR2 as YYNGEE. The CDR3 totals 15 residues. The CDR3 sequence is CASTSSGGSYNEQFF. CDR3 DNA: TGTGCCAGCACCTCCAGCGGGGGGTCCTACAATGAGCAGTTCTTC.

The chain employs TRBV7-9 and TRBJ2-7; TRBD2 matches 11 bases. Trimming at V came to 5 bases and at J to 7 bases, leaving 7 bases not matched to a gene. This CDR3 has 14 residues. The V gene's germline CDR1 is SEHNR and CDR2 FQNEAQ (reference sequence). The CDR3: CASSRTSGLMEQYF. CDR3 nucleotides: TGTGCCAGCAGCCGGACTAGCGGGCTTATGGAGCAGTACTTC.